These 7 T cell receptor beta chains originate from one sample sequenced in a study of blood T cell repertoires in COVID-19. TCRdb's table, derived via immunoSEQ multiplex PCR, lists solely in-frame clones and lacks some. Of some 300,000 clones detected, approximately 89% appear once; the ten largest clones hold 5.5% to 8.5%. The sequenced sample was peripheral blood. These receptor sequences come from a woman between 25 and 40 years old who had recovered from COVID-19.

V gene TRBV7-3 combines with J gene TRBJ1-3; TRBD1 agrees at 7 bases. The V gene's germline CDR1 is SGHTA and CDR2 FQGTGA. The V gene end was trimmed by 5 bases and the J gene end by 2 bases; junction bases not matched to a gene: 3. There are 14 residues in the CDR3. CDR3 coding DNA: TGTGCCAGCAGCCAGCAGGGGGCTGGAAACACCATATATTTT. Protein product: CASSQQGAGNTIYF.

The V and J genes are TRBV27 and TRBJ1-5; TRBD1 agrees at 9 bases. Germline CDR1 reads MNHEY; CDR2 reads SMNVEV (reference sequence). The CDR3 is 13 amino acids. V dropped 5 bases and J dropped 5; count of bases not matched to a gene: 1. The CDR3 region has the DNA TGTGCCAGCAGTGGGGACAGGGATCAGCCCCAGCATTTT. Its protein is CASSGDRDQPQHF.

This rearrangement joins TRBV24-1 to TRBJ1-5; the match to TRBD1 covers 8 bases. With V trimmed by 3 bases and J by 7 bases, 10 bases remained unmatched. The CDR3 sequence is 16 residues long. Germline V CDR1 and CDR2: KGHDR, SFDVKD. The CDR3 DNA reads TGTGCCACCAGTGATGGACGGACAGGGCTCGGGCAGCCCCAGCATTTT. This encodes CATSDGRTGLGQPQHF.

In the case of this clone: Germline and junction disagree at one end, which may indicate a read error. V usage is TRBV5-5 and J usage is TRBJ1-1; D is uncertain. Looked up from germline, CDR1 is SGHKS and CDR2 is YYEKEE (reference sequence). The CDR3 runs 13 residues. CDR3 loop: CASSFGLNTEAFF. The CDR3 DNA follows: TGTGCCAGCAGCTTCGGGTTGAACACTGAAGCCTTCTTT.

The rearrangement links TRBV5-1 to TRBJ2-5; TRBD1 matches at 8 bases. V shed 4 bases and J 2 bases; nucleotides not matched to a gene: 4. Germline values: CDR1 SGHRS, CDR2 YFSETQ. The CDR3 spans 14 residues. The CDR3 here is CASSPRTGQETQYF. The DNA for the CDR3 is TGCGCCAGCAGCCCGAGGACAGGGCAAGAGACCCAGTACTTC.

This clone was detected only once. V usage is TRBV2 and J usage is TRBJ1-1; D possibly corresponds to TRBD1 (6 bases). The V gene's germline CDR1 is SNHLY and CDR2 FYNNEI. Trimming pared 6 bases from V and 5 bases from J, leaving 19 bases between. The CDR3 consists of 15 residues. This chain's CDR3 is CASSPGPGGTTEAFF. The CDR3 DNA sequence: TGTGCCAGCAGCCCGGGGCCGGGGGGCACGACTGAAGCTTTCTTT.

The J gene is TRBJ2-5, the V gene TRBV27, with a weak D call TRBD1 (5 bases). The V and J ends lost 11 bases and 1 base respectively, with 14 bases between them. The germline V gene encodes CDR1 MNHEY and CDR2 SMNVEV (reference sequence). The CDR3 loop spans 13 amino acids. The CDR3 bases are TGTGCCGGGGCCGTGACATTCCAAGAGACCCAGTACTTC. Its translation: CAGAVTFQETQYF.